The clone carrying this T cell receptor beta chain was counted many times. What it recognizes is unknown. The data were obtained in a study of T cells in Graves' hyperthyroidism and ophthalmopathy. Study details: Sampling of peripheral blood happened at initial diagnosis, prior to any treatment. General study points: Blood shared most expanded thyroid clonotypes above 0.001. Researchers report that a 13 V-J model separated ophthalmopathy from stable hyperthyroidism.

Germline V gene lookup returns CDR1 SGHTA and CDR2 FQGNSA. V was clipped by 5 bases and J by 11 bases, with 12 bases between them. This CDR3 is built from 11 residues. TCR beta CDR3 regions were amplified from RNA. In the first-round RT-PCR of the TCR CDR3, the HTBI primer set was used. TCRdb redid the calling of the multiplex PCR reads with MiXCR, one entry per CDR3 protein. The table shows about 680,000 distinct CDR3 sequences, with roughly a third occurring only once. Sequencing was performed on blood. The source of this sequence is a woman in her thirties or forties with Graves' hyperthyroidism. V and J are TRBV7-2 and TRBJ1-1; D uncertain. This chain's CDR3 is CASSLGRWAFF. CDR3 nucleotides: TGTGCCAGCAGCCTTGGGCGGTGGGCTTTCTTT.